This entry is about one T cell receptor beta chain. Its binding antigen is unknown. Base-call qualities are not available, and no considerably larger clone is one nucleotide away. The library was produced with the immunoSEQ multiplex PCR assay. DNA from the cultured, isolated CD4+ T cells was subjected to TCR beta CDR3 sequencing. For the original study's pipeline: Non-productive TCR sequences were removed and reads were trimmed to the CDR3 region, keeping CDR3s of at least 7 amino acids. The MANAFEST web app was used to identify antigen-specific clonotypes by comparing expansion in peptide wells with expansion in reference cultures. To be called positive, a clone needed expansion at FDR<0.05 compared with the reference and with all other wells, an odds ratio greater than 5, and a frequency greater than 0.1% in two replicate wells. Cross-reactive clonotypes were defined as significantly expanded in SARS-CoV-2 spike wells and in at least one common cold coronavirus spike condition. CDR3 similarity was assessed by Levenshtein distance using the stringdist R package, and unrooted trees were constructed with ape in R 3.6.1. TCRdb limited this immuneACCESS table to in-frame rearrangements with V and J called. A share of clones is missing; checked studies link under half to unresolved V genes, and the rest is unexplained. V and J calls and clone size are given by that table; D and trimming were obtained from the DNA. For this sample there are about 68,000 clones; approximately 80% appear just once. The ten top clones hold 9% to 15% of the sample.

This record comes from a study of vaccination effects on CD4 cells after COVID-19 (dated by TCRdb to between 2020 and 2023). Concerning the study at large: Each participant got two doses of an mRNA SARS-CoV-2 vaccine, either BNT162b2 or mRNA-1273. SARS-CoV-2 spike-specific CD4+ TCR repertoires were compared before and after mRNA vaccination in COVID-19 convalescent patients and in infection-naive vaccine recipients. The full study included some 10 COVID-19 convalescent patients and a handful of SARS-CoV-2-naive healthy vaccine recipients. Cultures from other donors in the study were sequenced with the Oncomine TCR Beta short-read assay on an Illumina iSeq 100. General conclusions and limits of the study: Marked clonal contraction was observed in both infection-induced and vaccine-induced clones at late post-vaccination timepoints, consistent with waning T cell responses. The study was limited by a small number of convalescent patients, and early post-infection timepoints were lacking. In healthy vaccine recipients, vaccine-induced clones were almost all SARS-CoV-2 mono-reactive, with only 1 of 255 cross-reactive with common cold coronaviruses.

The CDR3 measures 15 amino acids from cysteine to phenylalanine. CDR3 DNA is the only sequence kept; it has 45 bases, read in frame from the first base. CDR1 and CDR2, looked up from the germline V gene (reference sequence), are MNHNY and SVGAGI. Here V drops 6 bases and J drops 8 bases, and the junction holds 12 bases not matched to any gene. In the ViraFEST assay, PBMC were stimulated with viral peptide pools, and TCR sequencing was then used to find antigen-specific CD4+ T cell clonotypes based on their expansion. After around 11 days of culture, CD4+ T cells were isolated with the EasySep CD4+ T cell isolation kit. Healthy vaccine recipients had no prior SARS-CoV-2 infection, confirmed by negative nucleocapsid antibodies before and after vaccination. Roughly 2 million PBMC per well were cultured in IMDM with about 5.4% human AB serum, 7.5 to 10 IU/ml IL-2 and gentamicin, plus 10 ug/ml peptides. Half of the culture medium was replaced with fresh IL-2-containing medium on days 3 and 7. Unless noted otherwise, every peptide stimulation condition was grown in triplicate wells. PBMC were separated from whole blood using Ficoll-Paque Plus gradient centrifugation and were then either cryopreserved at -140C or used fresh. Overlapping peptide pools spanned the spike proteins of SARS-CoV-2 and the common cold coronaviruses HCoV-NL63, HCoV-OC43 and HCoV-229E. Genomic DNA was extracted from cultured CD4+ T cells with the QIAamp micro DNA kit.

Sequencing used CD4+ T cells from PBMCs cultured with SARS-CoV-2 spike peptides, obtained before COVID-19 vaccination. The meaning of the sample's cell subset or site label: SARS-CoV-2 spike overlapping peptide pool stimulation. This sequence uses TRBV6-6 and TRBJ1-4, with TRBD1 matching 7 junction bases. The source of this sequence is a human donor who received a COVID-19 vaccine. The nucleotides read TGTGCCAGCAGATCGGACCAGGGGGTTCGGGAAAAACTGTTTTTT. This sequence encodes CASRSDQGVREKLFF.